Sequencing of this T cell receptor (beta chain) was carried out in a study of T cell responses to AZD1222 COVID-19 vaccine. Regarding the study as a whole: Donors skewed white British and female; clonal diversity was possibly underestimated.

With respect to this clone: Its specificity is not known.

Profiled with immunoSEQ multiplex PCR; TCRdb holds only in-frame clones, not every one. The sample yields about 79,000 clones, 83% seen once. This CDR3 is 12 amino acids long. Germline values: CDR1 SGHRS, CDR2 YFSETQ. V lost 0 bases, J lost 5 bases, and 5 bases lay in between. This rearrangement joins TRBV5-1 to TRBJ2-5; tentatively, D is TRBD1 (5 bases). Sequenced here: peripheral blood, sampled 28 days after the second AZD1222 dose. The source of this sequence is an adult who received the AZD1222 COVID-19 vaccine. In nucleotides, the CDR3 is TGCGCCAGCAGCTTGGACAGGGAGACCCAGTACTTC. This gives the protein CASSLDRETQYF.